The 17 T cell receptor beta chains presented below share a single source sample, sequenced in a study of yellow fever vaccine responses in identical twins. TCRdb fed the RT-PCR reads into MiXCR, producing one record per CDR3 protein. This sample yields some 15,000 distinct CDR3 sequences, of which roughly 84% are seen a single time; 0.55% to 0.85% belongs to the top ten. The material sequenced was T cells from blood (PBMCs), unsorted or a sorted subset (not recorded which), taken before or after yellow fever vaccination (not recorded which). These receptors originate from a woman between 18 and 29 years old who received the yellow fever vaccine.

The chain carries TRBV7-6 and TRBJ1-5, with D unclear. The CDR3 extends over 13 amino acids. Germline V gene data show CDR1 as SGHVS and CDR2 as FNYEAQ. Deletions cut 1 base from V and 4 bases from J, with 5 bases between. The CDR3 nucleotides are TGTGCCAGCAGCTTAGAGGCGAATCAGCCCCAGCATTTT. Amino acids: CASSLEANQPQHF.

The chain uses TRBV5-1 and TRBJ2-1; possible D gene TRBD2, 7 bases. Trimming took off 0 bases at V and 4 bases at J, with 14 bases between the two ends. Germline CDR1 is SGHRS and CDR2 is YFSETQ. The CDR3 contains 16 residues. The CDR3 here is CASSLGGGFRYNEQFF. The CDR3 region has the DNA TGCGCCAGCAGCTTGGGCGGGGGCTTCAGATACAATGAGCAGTTCTTC. Full variable domain (outside the CDR3, taken from reference TRBV5-1 and TRBJ2-1): KAGVTQTPRYLIKTRGQQVTLSCSPISGHRSVSWYQQTPGQGLQFLFEYFSETQRNKGNFPGRFSGRQFSNSRSEMNVSTLELGDSALYLCASSLGGGFRYNEQFFGPGTRLTVL.

This sequence joins TRBV12-3 or TRBV12-4 and TRBJ1-1; no clear D gene. The CDR3 length is 14 residues. Deletions cut 3 bases from V and 0 bases from J, with 8 bases between. The CDR3 protein is CASSFGVMNTEAFF. CDR3 sequence (DNA): TGTGCCAGCAGTTTTGGAGTCATGAACACTGAAGCTTTCTTT.

The V call is TRBV7-6, the J call TRBJ1-1; tentative D call: TRBD1 (6 bases). The CDR3 loop spans 14 amino acids. CDR1 and CDR2 (germline): SGHVS, FNYEAQ. Deletions cut 5 bases from V and 1 base from J, with 11 bases between. The CDR3 nucleotides are TGTGCCAGCAGCGCAGTACAGGGGAACACTGAAGCTTTCTTT. Its protein product is CASSAVQGNTEAFF.

The chain employs TRBV19 and TRBJ1-1; 8 bases align to TRBD1. CDR1 LNHDA and CDR2 SQIVND come from the germline V gene (reference sequence). The CDR3 extends over 15 amino acids. The V gene end was trimmed by 4 bases and the J gene end by 5 bases; junction bases not matched to a gene: 9. The CDR3 DNA follows: TGTGCCAGTAGTACCCTGACAGGGGCTGGGACTGAAGCTTTCTTT. Translated: CASSTLTGAGTEAFF.

The V call is TRBV29-1, the J call TRBJ2-5; D may match TRBD1 or TRBD2 (6 bases each). From germline, CDR1 is SQVTM and CDR2 ANQGSEA. The V and J ends lost 7 bases and 2 bases respectively, with 14 bases between them. The CDR3 extends over 13 amino acids. CDR3 sequence: CSAHRGPQETQYF. DNA for the CDR3: TGCAGCGCACATCGGGGGCCTCAAGAGACCCAGTACTTC.

This clonotype was detected once. The CDR3 nucleotides read TGCAGCGTTGATGGGTACAGACAAGAGACCCAGTACTTC. Its protein is CSVDGYRQETQYF. The V and J genes are TRBV29-1 and TRBJ2-5; D unclear. CDR3 size: 13 residues. CDR1 and CDR2 from the germline V gene are SQVTM and ANQGSEA. V lost 3 bases and J lost 2, with 10 bases in between.

The CDR3 here is CSAGPGETQYF. CDR3 in DNA: TGCAGTGCAGGACCCGGGGAGACCCAGTACTTC. The V gene is TRBV20-1, the J gene TRBJ2-5; the D is unclear. CDR1 is DFQATT and CDR2 is SNEGSKA in the germline V gene (reference sequence). CDR3 length equals 11 residues. V lost 6 bases and J lost 5, with 10 bases in between.

The chain joins TRBV10-2 to TRBJ2-7; no reliable D call. Germline-derived CDR1 and CDR2 are WSHSY and SAAADI. The CDR3 spans 11 residues. Trimming cost V 3 bases and J 6 bases, with 6 bases left between them. CDR3 sequence: CASSEGPEQYV. For the CDR3, the DNA is TGCGCCAGCAGTGAAGGTCCCGAGCAGTACGTC.

This chain joins TRBV24-1 and TRBJ1-1; maybe TRBD1 (5 bases). CDR1 and CDR2 from the germline V gene are KGHDR and SFDVKD. V was pared by 4 bases and J by 4 bases, with 12 bases between. CDR3 length: 14 residues. The CDR3 protein is CATSDGARGTEAFF. CDR3 coding DNA: TGTGCCACCAGTGACGGGGCGAGGGGCACTGAAGCTTTCTTT.

The J gene is TRBJ2-1, the V gene TRBV5-6, with TRBD2 identical over 14 bases. The CDR3 loop spans 15 amino acids. CDR1 and CDR2 from the germline V gene are SGHDT and YYEEEE. The ends lost 4 bases at V and 5 bases at J; junction bases unmatched: 2. CDR3 protein: CASSLGLAGDNEQFF. The CDR3, as DNA: TGTGCCAGCAGCCTGGGACTAGCGGGAGACAATGAGCAGTTCTTC.

The rearrangement uses TRBV6-1 and TRBJ1-4; the D gene is possibly TRBD1 (6 bases). CDR3 length: 14 amino acids. V was pared by 7 bases and J by 4 bases, with 13 bases between. Germline CDR1 reads MNHNS; CDR2 reads SASEGT. The DNA for the CDR3 is TGTGCCAGCAAGGTGGGACAAGTTAATGAAAAACTGTTTTTT. This sequence encodes CASKVGQVNEKLFF.

The table lists this clonotype with a few counts. The genes are TRBV28 and TRBJ2-5; the D gene is possibly TRBD1 (6 bases). The CDR3 spans 15 residues. Germline CDR1 reads MDHEN; CDR2 reads SYDVKM. The germline V and J ends were trimmed by 1 base and 5 bases, with 14 bases remaining between them. CDR3 residues: CASSLLGARGETQYF. The DNA for the CDR3 is TGTGCCAGCAGTTTATTGGGTGCGAGGGGGGAGACCCAGTACTTC.

The V and J genes are TRBV11-2 and TRBJ2-1; 7 nucleotides match TRBD2. V dropped 5 bases and J dropped 5; count of bases not matched to a gene: 15. The germline V gene encodes CDR1 SGHAT and CDR2 FQNNGV. The CDR3 is made up of 17 amino acids. CDR3 protein: CASSPNHPGLMHNEQFF. In nucleotides, the CDR3 is TGTGCCAGCAGCCCCAACCATCCGGGACTAATGCACAATGAGCAGTTCTTC.

The genes are TRBV4-1 and TRBJ1-2, with D maybe TRBD1 (5 bases). The germline V gene has CDR1 MGHRA and CDR2 YSYEKL. Trimming took off 0 bases at V and 5 bases at J, with 16 bases between the two ends. The CDR3 is 16 amino acids. The CDR3 region has the DNA TGCGCCAGCAGCCAAGATGCGGCAGGGAGGTTATATGGCTACACCTTC. It yields the protein CASSQDAAGRLYGYTF.

The gene calls are TRBV11-3 and TRBJ2-7; possible D gene TRBD2, 5 bases. V lost 1 base and J 1 base, leaving 11 bases between the germline ends. The CDR3 consists of 15 residues. Looked up from germline, CDR1 is SGHNT and CDR2 is YENEEA. Written as DNA, the CDR3 is TGTGCCAGCAGCTTAGGCGTATGGACTTCCTACGAGCAGTACTTC. Residues: CASSLGVWTSYEQYF. The full variable domain, rest sourced from reference TRBV11-3 and TRBJ2-7, is EAGVVQSPRYKIIEKKQPVAFWCNPISGHNTLYWYLQNLGQGPELLIRYENEEAVDDSQLPKDRFSAERLKGVDSTLKIQPAELGDSAVYLCASSLGVWTSYEQYFGPGTRLTVT.

This sequence joins TRBV10-3 and TRBJ2-1; TRBD2 matches at 15 bases. CDR3 length equals 19 residues. The J segment lost 2 bases and the V segment lost 0 bases, leaving 5 bases of the junction unmatched. Germline V gene sequence: CDR1 ENHRY, CDR2 SYGVKD. The CDR3 nucleotides read TGTGCCATCAGTGAGTCAGGGACTAGCGGGGGGTCCGCCTACAATGAGCAGTTCTTC. This sequence encodes CAISESGTSGGSAYNEQFF.